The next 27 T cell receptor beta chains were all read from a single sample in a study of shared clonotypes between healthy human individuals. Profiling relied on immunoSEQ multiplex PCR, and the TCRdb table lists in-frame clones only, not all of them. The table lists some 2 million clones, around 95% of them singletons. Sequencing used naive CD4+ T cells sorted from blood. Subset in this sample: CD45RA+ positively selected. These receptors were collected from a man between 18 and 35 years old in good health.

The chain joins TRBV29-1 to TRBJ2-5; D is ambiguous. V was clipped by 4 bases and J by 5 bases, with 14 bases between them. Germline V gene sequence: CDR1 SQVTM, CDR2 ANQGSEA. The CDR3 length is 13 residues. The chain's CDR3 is CSVVGEGWETQYF. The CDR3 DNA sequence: TGCAGCGTTGTTGGGGAAGGTTGGGAGACCCAGTACTTC.

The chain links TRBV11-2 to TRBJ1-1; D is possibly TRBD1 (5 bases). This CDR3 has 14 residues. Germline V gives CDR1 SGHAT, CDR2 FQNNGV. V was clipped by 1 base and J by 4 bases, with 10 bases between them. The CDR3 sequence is CASSLVQGLTEAFF. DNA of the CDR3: TGTGCCAGCAGCTTAGTTCAGGGCCTCACTGAAGCTTTCTTT.

DNA for the CDR3: TGTGCCAGCAGCCGTTGGGCCACGAACACTGAAGCTTTCTTT. It is translated as CASSRWATNTEAFF. The rearrangement links TRBV11-2 to TRBJ1-1; D gene ambiguous. CDR3 size: 14 residues. CDR1 and CDR2 (germline): SGHAT, FQNNGV. The V and J ends lost 5 bases and 1 base respectively, with 11 bases between them.

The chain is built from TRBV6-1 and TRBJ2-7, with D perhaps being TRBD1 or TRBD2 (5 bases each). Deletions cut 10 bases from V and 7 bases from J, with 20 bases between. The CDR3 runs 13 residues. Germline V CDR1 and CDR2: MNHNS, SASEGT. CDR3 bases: TGTGCCACCGGGGCCTTGTCTCCAGGGGAGCAGTACTTC. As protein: CATGALSPGEQYF.

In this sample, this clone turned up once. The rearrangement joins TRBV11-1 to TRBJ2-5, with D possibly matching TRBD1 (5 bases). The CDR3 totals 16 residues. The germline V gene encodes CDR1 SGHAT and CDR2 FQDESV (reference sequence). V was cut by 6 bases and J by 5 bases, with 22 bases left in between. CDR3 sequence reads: CASSTRKKGAAETQYF. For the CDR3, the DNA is TGTGCCAGCAGTACACGAAAAAAAGGGGCAGCGGAGACCCAGTACTTC.

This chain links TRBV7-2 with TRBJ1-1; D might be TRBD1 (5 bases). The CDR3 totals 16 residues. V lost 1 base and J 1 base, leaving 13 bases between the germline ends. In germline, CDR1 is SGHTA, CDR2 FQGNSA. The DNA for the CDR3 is TGTGCCAGCAGCTTAGGGGGGAAGGCTGGGAACACTGAAGCTTTCTTT. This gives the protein CASSLGGKAGNTEAFF.

CDR3 nucleotides: TGCGCCAGCAGCGTGAGCGGGGGTAGCTCCTACGAGCAGTACTTC. Translation: CASSVSGGSSYEQYF. The V gene is TRBV5-1, the J gene TRBJ2-7, with TRBD2 identical over 8 bases. V dropped 4 bases and J dropped 0; count of bases not matched to a gene: 6. This CDR3 contains 15 residues. In germline, CDR1 is SGHRS, CDR2 YFSETQ.

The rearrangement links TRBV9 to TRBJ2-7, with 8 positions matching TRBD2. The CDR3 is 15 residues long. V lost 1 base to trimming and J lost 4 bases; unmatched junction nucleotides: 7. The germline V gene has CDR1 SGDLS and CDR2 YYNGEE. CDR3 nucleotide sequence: TGTGCCAGCAGCGTATCCTCGGGGGGGATGTACGAGCAGTACTTC. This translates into CASSVSSGGMYEQYF.

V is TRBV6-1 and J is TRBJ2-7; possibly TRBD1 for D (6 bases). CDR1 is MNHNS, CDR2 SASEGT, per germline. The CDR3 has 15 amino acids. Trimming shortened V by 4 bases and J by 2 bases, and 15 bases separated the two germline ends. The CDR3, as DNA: TGTGCCAGCAGTGCCCGGGGCAGGGGAACCTACGAGCAGTACTTC. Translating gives CASSARGRGTYEQYF.

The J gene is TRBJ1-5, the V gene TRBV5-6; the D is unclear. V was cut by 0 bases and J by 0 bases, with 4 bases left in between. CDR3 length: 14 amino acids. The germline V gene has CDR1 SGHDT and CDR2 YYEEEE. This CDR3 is CASSLVGSNQPQHF. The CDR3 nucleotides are TGTGCCAGCAGCTTGGTCGGTAGCAATCAGCCCCAGCATTTT.

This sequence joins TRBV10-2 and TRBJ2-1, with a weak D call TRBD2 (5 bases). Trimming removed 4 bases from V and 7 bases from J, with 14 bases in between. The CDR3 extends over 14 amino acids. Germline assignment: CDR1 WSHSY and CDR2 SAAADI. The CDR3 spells CASSGLAGDNEQFF. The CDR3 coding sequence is TGCGCCAGCAGTGGTCTAGCTGGGGATAATGAGCAGTTCTTC.

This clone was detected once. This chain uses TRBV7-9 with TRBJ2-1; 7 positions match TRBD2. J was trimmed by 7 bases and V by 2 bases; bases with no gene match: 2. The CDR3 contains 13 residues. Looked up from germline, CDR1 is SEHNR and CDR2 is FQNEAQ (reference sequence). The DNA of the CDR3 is TGTGCCAGCAGCTTACACGGGAGGAATGAGCAGTTCTTC. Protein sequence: CASSLHGRNEQFF.

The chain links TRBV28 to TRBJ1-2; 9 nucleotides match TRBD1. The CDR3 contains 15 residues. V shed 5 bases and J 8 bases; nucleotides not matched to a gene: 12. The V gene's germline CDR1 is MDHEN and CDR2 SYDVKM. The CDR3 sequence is CASSQLGQGRGGYTF. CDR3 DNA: TGTGCCAGCAGTCAACTTGGACAGGGGCGAGGGGGCTACACCTTC.

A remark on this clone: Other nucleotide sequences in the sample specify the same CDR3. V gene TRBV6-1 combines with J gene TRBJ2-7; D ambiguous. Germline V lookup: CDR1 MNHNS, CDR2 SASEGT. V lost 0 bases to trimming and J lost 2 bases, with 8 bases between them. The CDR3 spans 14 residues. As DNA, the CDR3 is TGTGCCAGCAGTGAAGCTTGGGGTCCCTACGAGCAGTACTTC. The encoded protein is CASSEAWGPYEQYF.

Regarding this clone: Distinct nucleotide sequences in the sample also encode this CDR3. CDR3 nucleotide sequence: TGTGCCTGGACGGGACAGGGGAATTCACCCCTCCACTTT. Its protein product is CAWTGQGNSPLHF. V is TRBV30 and J is TRBJ1-6, with 10 nucleotides matching TRBD1. CDR1 is GTSNPN, CDR2 SVGIG, per germline (reference sequence). This CDR3 spans 13 amino acids. J lost 7 bases, V lost 4 bases, and 1 base had no gene match.

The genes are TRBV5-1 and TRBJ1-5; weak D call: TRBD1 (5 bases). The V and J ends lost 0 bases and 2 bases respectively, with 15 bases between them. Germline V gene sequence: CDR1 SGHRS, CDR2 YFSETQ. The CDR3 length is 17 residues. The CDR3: CASSLDSSGIRNQPQHF. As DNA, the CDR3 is TGCGCCAGCAGCTTGGACTCGTCAGGGATACGCAATCAGCCCCAGCATTTT.

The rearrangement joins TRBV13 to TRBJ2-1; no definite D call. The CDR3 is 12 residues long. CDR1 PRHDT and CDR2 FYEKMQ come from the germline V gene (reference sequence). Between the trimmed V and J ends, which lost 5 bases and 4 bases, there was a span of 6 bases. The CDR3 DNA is TGTGCCAGCAGCGTTTTGTACAATGAGCAGTTCTTC. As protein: CASSVLYNEQFF.

The CDR3 loop is CAWTNGGSGNYGYTF. CDR3 DNA sequence: TGTGCCTGGACCAACGGTGGCAGCGGTAACTATGGCTACACCTTC. V is TRBV30 and J is TRBJ1-2; no clear D. The germline gives CDR1 GTSNPN, CDR2 SVGIG (reference sequence). V dropped 4 bases and J dropped 1 base, with 16 bases sitting between them. The length of the CDR3 is 15 residues.

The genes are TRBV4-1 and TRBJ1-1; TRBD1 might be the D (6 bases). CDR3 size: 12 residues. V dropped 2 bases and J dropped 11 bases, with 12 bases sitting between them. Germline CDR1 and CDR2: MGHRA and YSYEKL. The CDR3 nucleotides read TGCGCCAGCAGCCAAACAAACAGGGTTGCTTTCTTT. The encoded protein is CASSQTNRVAFF.

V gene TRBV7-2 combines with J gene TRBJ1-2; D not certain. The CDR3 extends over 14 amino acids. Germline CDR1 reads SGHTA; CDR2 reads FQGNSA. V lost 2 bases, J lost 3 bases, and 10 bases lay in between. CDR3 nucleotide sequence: TGTGCCAGCAGCTTAAACACCGGGGACTATGGCTACACCTTC. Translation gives CASSLNTGDYGYTF.

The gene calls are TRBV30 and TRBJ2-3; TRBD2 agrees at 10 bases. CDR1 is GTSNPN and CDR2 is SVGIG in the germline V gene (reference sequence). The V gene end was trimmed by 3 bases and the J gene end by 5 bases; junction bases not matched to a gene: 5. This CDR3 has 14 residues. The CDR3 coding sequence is TGTGCCTGGAGGCTAGCGGGAGCGAGAGATACGCAGTATTTT. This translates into CAWRLAGARDTQYF.

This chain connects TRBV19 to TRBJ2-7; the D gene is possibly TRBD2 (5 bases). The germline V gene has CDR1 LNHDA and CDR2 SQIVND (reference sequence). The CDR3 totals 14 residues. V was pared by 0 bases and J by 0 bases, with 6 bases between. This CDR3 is CASSIDGSSYEQYF. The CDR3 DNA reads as TGTGCCAGTAGTATAGATGGGAGCTCCTACGAGCAGTACTTC.

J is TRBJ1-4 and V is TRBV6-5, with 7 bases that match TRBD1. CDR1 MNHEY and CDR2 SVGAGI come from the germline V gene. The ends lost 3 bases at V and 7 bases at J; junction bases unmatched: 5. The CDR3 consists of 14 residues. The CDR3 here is CASSYQGGPEKLFF. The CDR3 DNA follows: TGTGCCAGCAGTTATCAGGGGGGGCCTGAAAAACTGTTTTTT.

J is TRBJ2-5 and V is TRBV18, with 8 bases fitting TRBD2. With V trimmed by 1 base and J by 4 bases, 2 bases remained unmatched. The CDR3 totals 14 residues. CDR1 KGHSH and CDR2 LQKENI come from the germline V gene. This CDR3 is CASSPLGLVETQYF. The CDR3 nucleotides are TGTGCCAGCTCACCACTGGGACTAGTAGAGACCCAGTACTTC.

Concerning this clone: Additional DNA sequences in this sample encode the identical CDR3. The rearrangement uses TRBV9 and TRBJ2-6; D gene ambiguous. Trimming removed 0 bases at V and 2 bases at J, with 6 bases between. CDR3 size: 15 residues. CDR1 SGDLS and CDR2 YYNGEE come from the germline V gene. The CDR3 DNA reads TGTGCCAGCAGCGTAGGCGGAACTGGGGCCAACGTCCTGACTTTC. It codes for CASSVGGTGANVLTF.

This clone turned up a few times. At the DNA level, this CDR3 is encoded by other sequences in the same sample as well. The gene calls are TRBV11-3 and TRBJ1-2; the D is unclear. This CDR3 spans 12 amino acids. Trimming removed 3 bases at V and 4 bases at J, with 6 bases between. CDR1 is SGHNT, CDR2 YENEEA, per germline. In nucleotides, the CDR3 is TGTGCCAGCAGCTTGGATGGCTATGGCTACACCTTC. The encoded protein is CASSLDGYGYTF.

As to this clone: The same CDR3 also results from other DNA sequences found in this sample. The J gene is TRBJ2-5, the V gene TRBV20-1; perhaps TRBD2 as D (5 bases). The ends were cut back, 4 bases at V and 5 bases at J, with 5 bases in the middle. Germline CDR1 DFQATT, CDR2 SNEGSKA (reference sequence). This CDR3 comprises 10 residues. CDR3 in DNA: TGCAGTGCTACGGGGGAGACCCAGTACTTC. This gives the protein CSATGETQYF.